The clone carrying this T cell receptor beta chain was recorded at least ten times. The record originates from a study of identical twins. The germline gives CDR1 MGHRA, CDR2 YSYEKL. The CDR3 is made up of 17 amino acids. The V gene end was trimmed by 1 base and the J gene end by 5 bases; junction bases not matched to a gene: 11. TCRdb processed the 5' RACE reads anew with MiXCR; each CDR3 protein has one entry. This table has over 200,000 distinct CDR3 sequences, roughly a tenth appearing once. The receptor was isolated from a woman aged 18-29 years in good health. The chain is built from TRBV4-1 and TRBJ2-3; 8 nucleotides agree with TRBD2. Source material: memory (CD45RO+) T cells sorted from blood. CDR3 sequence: CASSQALMAGGIDTQYF. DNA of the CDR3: TGCGCCAGCAGCCAAGCGTTGATGGCGGGGGGTATAGATACGCAGTATTTT.